This passage covers 8 T cell receptor beta chains from one sample sequenced in a study of shared clonotypes between healthy human individuals. Repertoires were generated with immunoSEQ multiplex PCR, while TCRdb's copy carries only in-frame clones and drops some. The table has over 1.5 million clones, 95% to 99% seen once; the top ten hold 0.45%. The specimen was naive CD4+ T cells sorted from blood. Subset given: CD45RA+ positively selected. These receptors came from a man aged 25 to 45 in good health.

The chain couples TRBV5-1 to TRBJ1-5; a possible D gene is TRBD1 (6 bases). Germline V gene lookup returns CDR1 SGHRS and CDR2 YFSETQ. V lost 4 bases to trimming and J lost 6 bases, with 14 bases between them. This CDR3 contains 14 residues. CDR3 DNA: TGCGCCAGCAGCATGGGCGGGGGCGGTCAGCCCCAGCATTTT. Translated, it gives CASSMGGGGQPQHF.

A single count supports this clone. The V and J genes are TRBV5-4 and TRBJ1-1, with 8 bases aligning to TRBD1. Germline CDR1 and CDR2: SGHNT and YYREEE (reference sequence). The junction had 7 bases not matched to a gene; V was cut back by 2 bases and J by 4 bases. The CDR3 consists of 15 residues. The CDR3 DNA reads TGTGCCAGCAGCTTTCTTCAGGGGGCCGCCACTGAAGCTTTCTTT. The encoded protein is CASSFLQGAATEAFF.

V is TRBV14 and J is TRBJ2-7; D may be TRBD1 (5 bases). The CDR3 extends over 17 amino acids. V lost 2 bases, J lost 2 bases, and 19 bases lay in between. Germline V gene lookup returns CDR1 SGHDN and CDR2 FVKESK. DNA for the CDR3: TGTGCCAGCAGCCAATTTCCCCCGAGGACATCTACCTACGAGCAGTACTTC. Its translation is CASSQFPPRTSTYEQYF.

In DNA form, the CDR3 reads TGTGCCAGCAGCAAGTGGGGCTACGAGCAGTACTTC. Its protein is CASSKWGYEQYF. The gene calls are TRBV21-1 and TRBJ2-7. TRBV21-1 has pseudogene status. This CDR3 has 12 amino acids.

The chain links TRBV15 to TRBJ2-7; no definite D call. The V end lost 0 bases, the J end lost 4 bases, and 7 bases lay between the germline ends. This CDR3 spans 13 amino acids. CDR1 is LNHNV and CDR2 is YYDKDF in the germline V gene (reference sequence). The CDR3 reads CATSRDFAYEQYF. DNA for the CDR3: TGTGCCACCAGCAGAGATTTCGCGTACGAGCAGTACTTC.

The chain is built from TRBV27 and TRBJ1-1; D unclear. V lost 4 bases, J lost 2 bases, and 8 bases lay in between. The CDR3 totals 13 residues. Per the germline V gene, CDR1 is MNHEY and CDR2 is SMNVEV (reference sequence). CDR3 amino acids: CASSSLGNTEAFF. The CDR3 coding sequence is TGTGCCAGCAGTTCCCTAGGCAACACTGAAGCTTTCTTT.

This chain uses TRBV7-6 with TRBJ2-1, with D uncertain. V lost 5 bases and J 5 bases, leaving 16 bases between the germline ends. This CDR3 is 15 amino acids long. Germline V gene lookup returns CDR1 SGHVS and CDR2 FNYEAQ. This CDR3 reads CASSDRATLDNEQFF. CDR3 bases: TGTGCCAGCAGCGACCGGGCCACTTTAGACAATGAGCAGTTCTTC.

The chain couples TRBV18 to TRBJ2-1; 9 bases are shared with TRBD1. Germline V CDR1 and CDR2: KGHSH, LQKENI. With 3 bases clipped from V and 0 bases from J, the junction kept 12 bases outside the gene matches. This CDR3 has 19 amino acids. The CDR3 region is CASSPSTPGQGNSYNEQFF. The DNA of the CDR3 is TGTGCCAGCTCACCGTCAACCCCGGGACAGGGAAACTCCTACAATGAGCAGTTCTTC.